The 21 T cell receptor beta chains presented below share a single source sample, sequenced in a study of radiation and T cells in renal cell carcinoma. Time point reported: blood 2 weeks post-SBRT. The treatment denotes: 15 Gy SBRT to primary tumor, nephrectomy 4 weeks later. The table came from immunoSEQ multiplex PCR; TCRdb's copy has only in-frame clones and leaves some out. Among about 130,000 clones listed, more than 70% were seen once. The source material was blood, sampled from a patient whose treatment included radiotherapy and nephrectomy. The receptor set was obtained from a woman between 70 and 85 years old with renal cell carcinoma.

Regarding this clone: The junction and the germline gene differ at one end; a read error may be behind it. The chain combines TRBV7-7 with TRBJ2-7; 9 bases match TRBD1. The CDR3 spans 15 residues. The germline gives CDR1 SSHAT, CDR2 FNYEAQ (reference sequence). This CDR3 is CASSAGQGSSYEQYF. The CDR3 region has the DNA TGTGCTAGCAGCGCGGGACAGGGTAGCTCCTACGAGCAGTACTTC.

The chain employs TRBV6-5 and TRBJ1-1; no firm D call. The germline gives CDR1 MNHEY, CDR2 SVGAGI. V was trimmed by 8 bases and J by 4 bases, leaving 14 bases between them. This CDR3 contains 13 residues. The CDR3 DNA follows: TGTGCCAGCTCAATCGCGGTGGGCACTGAAGCTTTCTTT. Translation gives CASSIAVGTEAFF.

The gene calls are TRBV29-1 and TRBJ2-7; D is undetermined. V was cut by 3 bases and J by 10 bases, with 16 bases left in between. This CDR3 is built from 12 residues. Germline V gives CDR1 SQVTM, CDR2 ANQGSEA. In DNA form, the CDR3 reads TGCAGCGTTGACTCGTCAGAGAATAACCAGTACTTC. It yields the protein CSVDSSENNQYF.

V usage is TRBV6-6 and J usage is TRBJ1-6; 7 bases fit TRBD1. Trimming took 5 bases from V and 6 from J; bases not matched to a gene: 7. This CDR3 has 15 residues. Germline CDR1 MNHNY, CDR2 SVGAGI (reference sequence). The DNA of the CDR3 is TGTGCCAGCAGTCAGGCCCGGGACAGTAATTCACCCCTCCACTTT. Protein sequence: CASSQARDSNSPLHF.

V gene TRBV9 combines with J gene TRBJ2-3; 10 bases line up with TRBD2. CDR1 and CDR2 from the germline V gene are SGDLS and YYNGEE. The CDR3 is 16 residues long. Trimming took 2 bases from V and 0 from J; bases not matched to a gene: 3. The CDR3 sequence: CASSVTSGDSTDTQYF. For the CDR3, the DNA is TGTGCCAGCAGCGTCACTAGCGGGGACAGCACAGATACGCAGTATTTT. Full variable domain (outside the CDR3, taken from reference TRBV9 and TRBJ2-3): DSGVTQTPKHLITATGQRVTLRCSPRSGDLSVYWYQQSLDQGLQFLIQYYNGEERAKGNILERFSAQQFPDLHSELNLSSLELGDSALYFCASSVTSGDSTDTQYFGPGTRLTVL.

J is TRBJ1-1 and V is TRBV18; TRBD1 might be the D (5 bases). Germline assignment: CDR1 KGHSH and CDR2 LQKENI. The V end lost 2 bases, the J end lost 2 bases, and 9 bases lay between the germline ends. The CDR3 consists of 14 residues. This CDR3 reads CASSPSGANTEAFF. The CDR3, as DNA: TGTGCCAGCTCACCATCCGGGGCTAACACTGAAGCTTTCTTT.

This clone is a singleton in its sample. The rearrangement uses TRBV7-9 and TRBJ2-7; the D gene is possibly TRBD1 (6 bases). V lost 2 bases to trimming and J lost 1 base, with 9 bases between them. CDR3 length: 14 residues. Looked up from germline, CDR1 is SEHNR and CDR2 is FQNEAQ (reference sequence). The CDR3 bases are TGTGCCAGCAGCTTATCGACAGGTTCCTACGAGCAGTACTTC. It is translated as CASSLSTGSYEQYF.

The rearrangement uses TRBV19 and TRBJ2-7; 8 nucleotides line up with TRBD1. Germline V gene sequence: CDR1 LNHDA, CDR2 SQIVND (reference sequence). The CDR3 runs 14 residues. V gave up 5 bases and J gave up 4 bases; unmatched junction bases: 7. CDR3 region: CASSQGAFGYEQYF. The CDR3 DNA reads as TGTGCCAGTAGTCAGGGGGCTTTCGGGTACGAGCAGTACTTC.

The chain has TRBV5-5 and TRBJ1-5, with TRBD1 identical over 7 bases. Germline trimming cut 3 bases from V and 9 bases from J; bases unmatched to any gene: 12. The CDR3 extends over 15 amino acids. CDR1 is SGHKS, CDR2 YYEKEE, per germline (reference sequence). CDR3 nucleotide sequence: TGTGCCAGCAGCTCGTCCAGACAGGGCGGGGTGCCCCAGCATTTT. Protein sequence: CASSSSRQGGVPQHF.

DNA for the CDR3: TGTGCCAGCAGCGTTACAGGGCTAACCTCCTACGAGCAGTACTTC. Translation gives CASSVTGLTSYEQYF. The V gene is TRBV6-6, the J gene TRBJ2-7; a possible D gene is TRBD1 (6 bases). This CDR3 has 15 residues. V was clipped by 6 bases and J by 0 bases, with 15 bases between them. Per the germline V gene, CDR1 is MNHNY and CDR2 is SVGAGI (reference sequence).

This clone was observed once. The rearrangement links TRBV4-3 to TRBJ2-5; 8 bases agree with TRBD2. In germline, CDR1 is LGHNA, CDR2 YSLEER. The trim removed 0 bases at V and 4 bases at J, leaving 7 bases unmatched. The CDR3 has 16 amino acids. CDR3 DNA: TGCGCCAGCAGCCAAGAGGCGCGGGGGGTTGGAGAGACCCAGTACTTC. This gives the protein CASSQEARGVGETQYF.

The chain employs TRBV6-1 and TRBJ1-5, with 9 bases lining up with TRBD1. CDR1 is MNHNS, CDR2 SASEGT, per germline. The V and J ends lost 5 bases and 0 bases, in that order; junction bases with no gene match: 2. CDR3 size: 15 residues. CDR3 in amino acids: CASSPTGGSNQPQHF. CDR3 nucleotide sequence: TGTGCCAGCAGTCCGACAGGGGGTAGCAATCAGCCCCAGCATTTT.

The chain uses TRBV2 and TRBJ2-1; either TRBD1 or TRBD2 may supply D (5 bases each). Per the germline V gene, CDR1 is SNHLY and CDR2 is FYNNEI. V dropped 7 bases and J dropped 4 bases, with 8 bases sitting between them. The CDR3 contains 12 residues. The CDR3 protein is CASMGPYNEQFF. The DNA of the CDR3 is TGTGCCAGCATGGGACCTTACAATGAGCAGTTCTTC.

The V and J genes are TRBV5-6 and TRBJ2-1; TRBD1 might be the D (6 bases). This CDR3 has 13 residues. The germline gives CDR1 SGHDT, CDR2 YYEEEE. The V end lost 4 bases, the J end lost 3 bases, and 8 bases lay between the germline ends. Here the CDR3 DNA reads TGTGCCAGCAGCCCCAGGGGCTACAATGAGCAGTTCTTC. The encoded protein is CASSPRGYNEQFF.

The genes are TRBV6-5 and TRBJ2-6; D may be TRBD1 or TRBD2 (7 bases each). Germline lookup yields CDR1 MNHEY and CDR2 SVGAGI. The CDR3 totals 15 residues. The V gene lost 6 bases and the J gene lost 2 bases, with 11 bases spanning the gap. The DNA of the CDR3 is TGTGCCAGCAGGACAGGGACTACTGGGGCCAACGTCCTGACTTTC. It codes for CASRTGTTGANVLTF.

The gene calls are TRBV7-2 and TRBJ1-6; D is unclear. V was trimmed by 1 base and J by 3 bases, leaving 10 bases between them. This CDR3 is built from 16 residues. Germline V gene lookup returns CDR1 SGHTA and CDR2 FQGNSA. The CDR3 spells CASSLGTAYYNSPLHF. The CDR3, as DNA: TGTGCCAGCAGCTTAGGCACGGCTTACTATAATTCACCCCTCCACTTT.

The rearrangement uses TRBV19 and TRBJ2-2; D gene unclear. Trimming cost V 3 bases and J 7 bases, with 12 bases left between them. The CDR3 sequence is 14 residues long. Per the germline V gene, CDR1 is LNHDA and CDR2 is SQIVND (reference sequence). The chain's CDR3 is CASSMNPSGGELFF. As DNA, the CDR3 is TGTGCCAGTAGTATGAATCCTAGTGGCGGGGAGCTGTTTTTT.

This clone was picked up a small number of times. CDR3 in DNA: TGTGCCAGTAGTATTCGGGACACTGAAGCTTTCTTT. Translating gives CASSIRDTEAFF. J is TRBJ1-1 and V is TRBV19; D is unresolved. Trimming stripped 3 bases from V and 3 bases from J, with 5 bases between. CDR1 and CDR2 (germline): LNHDA, SQIVND (reference sequence). The CDR3 is made up of 12 amino acids.

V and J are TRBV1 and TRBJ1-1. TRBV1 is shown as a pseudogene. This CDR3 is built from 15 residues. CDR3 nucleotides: TGCACCAGCAGCCAAGATCTTCGGCACGACACTGAAGCTTTCTTT. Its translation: CTSSQDLRHDTEAFF.

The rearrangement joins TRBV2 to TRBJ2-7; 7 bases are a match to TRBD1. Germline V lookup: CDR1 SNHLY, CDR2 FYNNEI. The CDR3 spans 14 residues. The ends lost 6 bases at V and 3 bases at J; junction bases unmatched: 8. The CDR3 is CASRQQGWNYEQYF. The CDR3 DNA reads TGTGCCAGCAGGCAACAGGGGTGGAACTACGAGCAGTACTTC.

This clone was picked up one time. The chain's CDR3 is CASSQTNTEAFF. CDR3 bases: TGTGCCAGCAGTCAGACGAACACTGAAGCTTTCTTT. The V gene is TRBV2, the J gene TRBJ1-1, with D unclear. CDR3 size: 12 residues. Germline CDR1 is SNHLY and CDR2 is FYNNEI. Between the trimmed V and J ends, which lost 5 bases and 1 base, there was a span of 5 bases.